The 15 T cell receptor beta chains in this list originate from one sample, sequenced in a study of blood T cell repertoires in COVID-19 (dated by TCRdb to 2020 to 2022). Libraries came from the immunoSEQ multiplex PCR assay. TCRdb re-hosts the immuneACCESS table, in-frame sequences only. Its copies lack some clones; in the studies checked, an unresolved V gene accounts for under half of them, and the cause for the rest is not known. Present in this sample are 200,000 to 250,000 clones, about 90% of which were seen just once. The top ten clonotypes cover around 3.7% of the sample. Sequenced input: PBMCs or T cells enriched from blood (not recorded which). These receptors came from a woman aged 30 to 39 who had been exposed to COVID-19.

This chain uses TRBV2 with TRBJ1-1, with unresolved D. V lost 4 bases and J 0 bases, leaving 6 bases between the germline ends. Per the germline V gene, CDR1 is SNHLY and CDR2 is FYNNEI. CDR3 size: 13 residues. The CDR3 DNA reads TGTGCCAGCAGTGTTAGCATGAACACTGAAGCTTTCTTT. This encodes CASSVSMNTEAFF. Drawing the rest from reference TRBV2 and TRBJ1-1, the complete variable domain is EPEVTQTPSHQVTQMGQEVILRCVPISNHLYFYWYRQILGQKVEFLVSFYNNEISEKSEIFDDQFSVERPDGSNFTLKIRSTKLEDSAMYFCASSVSMNTEAFFGQGTRLTVV.

The DNA for the CDR3 is TGTGCCTGGAGTCCAGCCGGGGTATATGGCTACACCTTC. This translates into CAWSPAGVYGYTF. This chain connects TRBV30 to TRBJ1-2; D is unresolved. The germline CDR1 and CDR2 sequences are GTSNPN and SVGIG (reference sequence). Trimming took 2 bases from V and 5 from J, leaving 12 bases between them. The CDR3 consists of 13 residues.

The V call is TRBV10-1, the J call TRBJ2-3; D uncertain. This CDR3 is built from 15 residues. Germline V gene lookup returns CDR1 WNHNN and CDR2 SYGVQD (reference sequence). Deletions cut 0 bases from V and 3 bases from J, with 10 bases between. The CDR3 sequence: CASSESSLGTDTQYF. The CDR3 bases are TGCGCCAGCAGTGAGTCAAGTCTAGGAACAGATACGCAGTATTTT.

This rearrangement joins TRBV19 to TRBJ2-5, with TRBD1 matching over 7 bases. The junction had 9 bases not matched to a gene; V was cut back by 3 bases and J by 5 bases. CDR3 length equals 15 residues. Germline V gives CDR1 LNHDA, CDR2 SQIVND (reference sequence). CDR3 amino acids: CASSMRGQRMETQYF. Here the CDR3 DNA reads TGTGCCAGTAGTATGAGGGGGCAGCGGATGGAGACCCAGTACTTC.

The chain is built from TRBV7-3 and TRBJ2-3; TRBD2 matches 9 bases. CDR1 is SGHTA, CDR2 FQGTGA, per germline. Losses at the gene ends were 5 bases for V and 2 bases for J; bases not matched to a gene: 8. The CDR3 extends over 16 amino acids. CDR3 bases: TGTGCCAGCAGCACAAGACTAGCGGTCTTCACAGATACGCAGTATTTT. It is translated as CASSTRLAVFTDTQYF.

V usage is TRBV24-1 and J usage is TRBJ1-1; 7 bases align to TRBD1. CDR1 and CDR2 (germline): KGHDR, SFDVKD. Losses at the gene ends were 2 bases for V and 1 base for J; bases not matched to a gene: 0. The CDR3 is 14 residues long. The DNA of the CDR3 is TGTGCCACCAGTGATTCAGGGGGGAACACTGAAGCTTTCTTT. Translating it yields CATSDSGGNTEAFF.

V is TRBV5-1 and J is TRBJ2-5; 8 bases align to TRBD1. CDR1 is SGHRS and CDR2 is YFSETQ in the germline V gene. This CDR3 is built from 14 residues. J was trimmed by 4 bases and V by 1 base; bases with no gene match: 3. The CDR3 DNA reads TGCGCCAGCAGCTTGACAGGGGGGATAGAGACCCAGTACTTC. This sequence encodes CASSLTGGIETQYF.

The V call is TRBV7-3, the J call TRBJ2-6; no reliable D call. Germline V lookup: CDR1 SGHTA, CDR2 FQGTGA. The V end was cut by 0 bases, the J end by 1 base, with 7 bases between. The CDR3 extends over 16 amino acids. The CDR3 spells CASSLTGGSGANVLTF. The CDR3 coding sequence is TGTGCCAGCAGCTTAACCGGTGGTTCTGGGGCCAACGTCCTGACTTTC.

V gene TRBV4-1 combines with J gene TRBJ1-1; possible D gene TRBD1, 5 bases. The CDR3 spans 14 residues. Trimming took 0 bases from V and 6 from J, leaving 11 bases between them. The germline gives CDR1 MGHRA, CDR2 YSYEKL. The CDR3 sequence is CASSQDPQGAEAFF. The CDR3 coding sequence is TGCGCCAGCAGCCAAGATCCCCAGGGCGCTGAAGCTTTCTTT.

The gene calls are TRBV25-1 and TRBJ1-2; TRBD1 matches at 7 bases. CDR1 is MGHDK and CDR2 is SYGVNS in the germline V gene. After removal of 7 bases from V and 0 bases from J, the junction contained 2 bases not matched to a gene. This CDR3 has 13 residues. The CDR3 coding sequence is TGTGCCAGCAACAGGGGATCTAACTATGGCTACACCTTC. The encoded protein is CASNRGSNYGYTF.

The chain has TRBV19 and TRBJ1-1; no definite D call. In germline, CDR1 is LNHDA, CDR2 SQIVND (reference sequence). The CDR3 extends over 14 amino acids. With 1 base removed from V and 1 base from J, the gap between germline ends came to 7 bases. The CDR3 DNA reads as TGTGCCAGTAGTATAGGGGCTCGGAACACTGAAGCTTTCTTT. This sequence encodes CASSIGARNTEAFF.

This clone appeared once. The J gene is TRBJ2-7, the V gene TRBV5-6, with D tentatively TRBD1 (6 bases). Germline values: CDR1 SGHDT, CDR2 YYEEEE. V shed 5 bases and J shed 6 bases, with 12 bases lying between them. The CDR3 spans 12 residues. The CDR3 reads CASRRQGSEQYF. The CDR3 region has the DNA TGTGCCAGCAGACGTCAGGGGTCCGAGCAGTACTTC.

This clone occurred once. V is TRBV5-5 and J is TRBJ1-4; 9 bases map to TRBD1. The germline V gene encodes CDR1 SGHKS and CDR2 YYEKEE (reference sequence). The V and J ends lost 3 bases and 4 bases, in that order; junction bases with no gene match: 4. The CDR3 spans 15 residues. The CDR3 loop reads CASSYPGQGNEKLFF. Written as DNA, the CDR3 is TGTGCCAGCAGCTACCCGGGACAGGGTAATGAAAAACTGTTTTTT.

The chain is built from TRBV19 and TRBJ2-1; 7 nucleotides align to TRBD2. This CDR3 is built from 15 residues. The germline CDR1 and CDR2 sequences are LNHDA and SQIVND (reference sequence). J lost 0 bases, V lost 4 bases, and 3 bases had no gene match. CDR3 residues: CASSTGGSSYNEQFF. The CDR3 region has the DNA TGTGCCAGTAGTACGGGAGGAAGCTCCTACAATGAGCAGTTCTTC.

This clone was observed a handful of times. The chain uses TRBV19 and TRBJ1-5; 11 bases map to TRBD1. Germline CDR1 is LNHDA and CDR2 is SQIVND (reference sequence). With 3 bases clipped from V and 4 bases from J, the junction kept 5 bases outside the gene matches. This CDR3 comprises 16 residues. CDR3 amino acids: CASSIPWDRGNQPQHF. In nucleotides, the CDR3 is TGTGCCAGTAGTATCCCCTGGGACAGGGGGAATCAGCCCCAGCATTTT.